The 30 T cell receptor beta chains below all came from one sample that was sequenced in a study of T cells of healthy individuals. One entry per CDR3 protein results from TCRdb running MiXCR on the 5' RACE reads. There are 55,000 to 65,000 distinct CDR3 sequences in the sample; roughly 17% occur only once, and around 5% lies in the top ten. These receptors all come from a human donor in good health.

This rearrangement joins TRBV2 to TRBJ2-1, with D unresolved. The CDR3 runs 13 residues. V lost 0 bases and J lost 6, with 6 bases in between. Germline CDR1 reads SNHLY; CDR2 reads FYNNEI. The CDR3 bases are TGTGCCAGCAGTGAAGCAGCGTCCAATGAGCAGTTCTTC. It is translated as CASSEAASNEQFF.

This clonotype showed up just a few times. The chain combines TRBV3-1 with TRBJ1-5; perhaps TRBD1 as D (5 bases). From germline, CDR1 is LGHDT and CDR2 YNNKEL (reference sequence). The CDR3 has 15 amino acids. V lost 3 bases, J lost 11 bases, and 20 bases lay in between. As DNA, the CDR3 is TGTGCCAGCAGCCAGAAAGGGGCGACCCCGGGAGCCCAGCATTTT. Its translation: CASSQKGATPGAQHF.

In this sample, this clonotype turned up once. A much larger clonotype is one base distant, so this may be a read error. V usage is TRBV10-3 and J usage is TRBJ2-7; a possible D gene is TRBD1 (5 bases). The germline V gene has CDR1 ENHRY and CDR2 SYGVKD. This CDR3 is 13 amino acids long. Trimming took off 8 bases at V and 3 bases at J, with 14 bases between the two ends. CDR3 nucleotides: TGTGCCATCGGTGGCAGGGAAGACTACGAGCAGTACTTC. Amino acid sequence: CAIGGREDYEQYF.

The table lists this clonotype with a few counts. In DNA form, the CDR3 reads TGTGCCATCAGTGAGTCCGCAGGGAATCAGCCCCAGCATTTT. It is translated as CAISESAGNQPQHF. This rearrangement joins TRBV10-3 to TRBJ1-5, with a tentative D call TRBD1 (5 bases). The CDR3 consists of 14 residues. Germline values: CDR1 ENHRY, CDR2 SYGVKD. Trimming pared 0 bases from V and 4 bases from J, leaving 7 bases between.

CDR3 protein: CASSLLGDNQPQHF. Written as DNA, the CDR3 is TGCGCCAGCAGCTTGCTTGGGGATAATCAGCCCCAGCATTTT. The chain joins TRBV5-1 to TRBJ1-5; D gene ambiguous. This CDR3 is 14 amino acids long. V dropped 1 base and J dropped 4 bases, with 9 bases sitting between them. Germline lookup yields CDR1 SGHRS and CDR2 YFSETQ.

The sample holds many counts of this clonotype. The DNA for the CDR3 is TGTGCCATCAGTGAGCCGAGGCTCAGGGCTAATGGCTACACCTTC. Encoded protein: CAISEPRLRANGYTF. The chain links TRBV10-3 to TRBJ1-2; TRBD1 might be the D (5 bases). CDR1 and CDR2 (germline): ENHRY, SYGVKD. V lost 2 bases to trimming and J lost 6 bases, with 16 bases between them. This CDR3 has 15 amino acids.

The table lists this clonotype with a few counts. The V and J genes are TRBV29-1 and TRBJ2-7, with 9 positions matching TRBD1. The CDR3 has 12 residues. V lost 3 bases and J lost 6; bases outside the gene matches: 3. Looked up from germline, CDR1 is SQVTM and CDR2 is ANQGSEA. CDR3 in amino acids: CSVDTGGGEQYF. In DNA, the CDR3 is TGCAGCGTTGACACAGGGGGCGGCGAGCAGTACTTC.

The table lists this clonotype with many counts. V and J are TRBV20-1 and TRBJ2-3, with 8 bases aligning to TRBD2. The CDR3 is 15 amino acids. Germline V gene sequence: CDR1 DFQATT, CDR2 SNEGSKA (reference sequence). The ends lost 6 bases at V and 2 bases at J; junction bases unmatched: 10. DNA for the CDR3: TGCAGTGCGCCAAAGCGGGAGTTAGTCACAGATACGCAGTATTTT. Its translation: CSAPKRELVTDTQYF.

In this sample, this clonotype is medium-sized. J is TRBJ1-1 and V is TRBV3-1; 8 bases agree with TRBD1. Germline lookup yields CDR1 LGHDT and CDR2 YNNKEL (reference sequence). V lost 4 bases, J lost 1 base, and 11 bases stayed unmatched. The CDR3 is made up of 17 amino acids. In DNA, the CDR3 is TGTGCCAGCAGCCCTTGGACAGGGAGGGACGGGAACACTGAAGCTTTCTTT. Its translation: CASSPWTGRDGNTEAFF. The full variable domain, with the rest looked up from reference TRBV3-1 and TRBJ1-1, is DTAVSQTPKYLVTQMGNDKSIKCEQNLGHDTMYWYKQDSKKFLKIMFSYNNKELIINETVPNRFSPKSPDKAHLNLHINSLELGDSAVYFCASSPWTGRDGNTEAFFGQGTRLTVV.

A note on this clonotype: One junction end does not reproduce the germline sequence, and a read error may be involved. The rearrangement uses TRBV10-3 and TRBJ2-1, with no clear D. The CDR3 loop spans 14 amino acids. CDR1 is ENHRY and CDR2 is SYGVKD in the germline V gene. The CDR3: CTISEYGGDNEQFF. CDR3 bases: TGTACCATCAGTGAATACGGTGGGGACAATGAGCAGTTCTTC.

This clonotype was detected ten times or more. The gene calls are TRBV7-6 and TRBJ2-1; D gene unclear. Trimming cost V 1 base and J 1 base, with 17 bases left between them. The V gene's germline CDR1 is SGHVS and CDR2 FNYEAQ. The CDR3 extends over 18 amino acids. The chain's CDR3 is CASSLGETSRRSYNEQFF. The CDR3, as DNA: TGTGCCAGCAGCTTAGGAGAGACATCCCGACGGTCCTACAATGAGCAGTTCTTC. Combining the CDR3 with reference TRBV7-6 and TRBJ2-1 gives the whole variable domain GAGVSQSPRYKVTKRGQDVALRCDPISGHVSLYWYRQALGQGPEFLTYFNYEAQQDKSGLPNDRFSAERPEGSISTLTIQRTEQRDSAMYRCASSLGETSRRSYNEQFFGPGTRLTVL.

This clonotype appeared many times. The CDR3 coding sequence is TGTGCCAGCAGCACCGGGACTAGCGGATACTACGAGCAGTACTTC. Protein sequence: CASSTGTSGYYEQYF. The genes are TRBV13 and TRBJ2-7, with 11 bases aligning to TRBD2. Germline lookup yields CDR1 PRHDT and CDR2 FYEKMQ (reference sequence). Trimming cost V 5 bases and J 3 bases; bases outside gene matches: 6. This CDR3 spans 15 amino acids. The full variable domain, in which reference TRBV13 and TRBJ2-7 provide the parts outside the CDR3, is AAGVIQSPRHLIKEKRETATLKCYPIPRHDTVYWYQQGPGQDPQFLISFYEKMQSDKGSIPDRFSAQQFSDYHSELNMSSLELGDSALYFCASSTGTSGYYEQYFGPGTRLTVT.

The chain recombines TRBV20-1 with TRBJ2-7; TRBD1 matches 8 bases. The CDR3 has 13 amino acids. Per germline, CDR1 DFQATT and CDR2 SNEGSKA (reference sequence). V lost 5 bases to trimming and J lost 1 base; unmatched junction nucleotides: 4. This CDR3 reads CSAETGASYEQYF. The CDR3 nucleotides read TGCAGTGCTGAGACAGGGGCATCCTACGAGCAGTACTTC.

Only a few counts were recorded for this clonotype. This chain connects TRBV6-5 to TRBJ2-7; no reliable D call. The CDR3 has 11 amino acids. V lost 7 bases and J 3 bases, leaving 7 bases between the germline ends. The germline V gene has CDR1 MNHEY and CDR2 SVGAGI. The CDR3 sequence is CASTHSYEQYF. In DNA form, the CDR3 reads TGTGCCAGCACCCACAGCTACGAGCAGTACTTC.

As to this clonotype: This may be a read error, as it is one base from a much larger clone. V and J are TRBV28 and TRBJ2-1; D gene uncertain. CDR1 is MDHEN, CDR2 SYDVKM, per germline. The CDR3 length is 13 residues. CDR3 bases: TGTGCCAGCATCCCGAACTCCTACAATGAGCAGTTATTC. Translating gives CASIPNSYNEQLF.

This clonotype was seen at least ten times. The chain couples TRBV6-1 to TRBJ2-1, with D tentatively TRBD2 (6 bases). The CDR3 length is 13 residues. From germline, CDR1 is MNHNS and CDR2 SASEGT. V gave up 3 bases and J gave up 9 bases, with 12 bases separating them. Here the CDR3 reads CASSDSRGGEQFF. CDR3 nucleotides: TGTGCCAGCAGTGATTCGCGGGGAGGTGAGCAGTTCTTC.

The CDR3 nucleotides are TGTGCCAGCCCCGTGGGACAGGGTGGATACAATGAGCAGTTCTTC. This encodes CASPVGQGGYNEQFF. The chain has TRBV7-9 and TRBJ2-1, with 9 bases lining up with TRBD1. The germline V gene has CDR1 SEHNR and CDR2 FQNEAQ (reference sequence). This CDR3 is built from 15 residues. With 8 bases clipped from V and 4 bases from J, the junction kept 9 bases outside the gene matches.

This clonotype has only a few counts. J is TRBJ2-5 and V is TRBV7-9; no reliable D call. The CDR3 sequence is 14 residues long. The germline CDR1 and CDR2 sequences are SEHNR and FQNEAQ (reference sequence). Between the trimmed V and J ends, which lost 2 bases and 5 bases, there was a span of 12 bases. CDR3 DNA: TGTGCCAGCAGCTTACCTGTAGGTTTGGAGACCCAGTACTTC. Protein product: CASSLPVGLETQYF.

V and J are TRBV10-3 and TRBJ2-1, with D possibly TRBD1 on 5 matching bases. The CDR3 has 14 residues. Germline lookup yields CDR1 ENHRY and CDR2 SYGVKD. V shed 7 bases and J shed 5 bases, with 15 bases lying between them. CDR3 loop: CAITSRTTDNEQFF. CDR3 DNA: TGTGCCATCACCTCCCGGACAACCGACAATGAGCAGTTCTTC.

This clonotype was observed at least ten times. V gene TRBV5-1 combines with J gene TRBJ2-4, with D possibly TRBD1 on 6 matching bases. Germline-derived CDR1 and CDR2 are SGHRS and YFSETQ. The length of the CDR3 is 16 residues. V shed 4 bases and J shed 0 bases, with 14 bases lying between them. The CDR3 is CASSVGQNIAKNIQYF. CDR3 coding DNA: TGCGCCAGCAGCGTAGGACAGAATATAGCCAAAAACATTCAGTACTTC.

Only a few counts were recorded for this clonotype. The chain joins TRBV10-3 to TRBJ1-2, with 7 bases matching TRBD1. This CDR3 contains 15 residues. Germline V CDR1 and CDR2: ENHRY, SYGVKD. Germline trimming cut 3 bases from V and 5 bases from J; bases unmatched to any gene: 9. The CDR3 DNA reads as TGTGCCATCAGTGAACCAATGACAGGGTGGTATGGCTACACCTTC. This encodes CAISEPMTGWYGYTF.

This clonotype has at least ten counts. The chain couples TRBV29-1 to TRBJ2-7; the match to TRBD2 covers 13 bases. Germline V gives CDR1 SQVTM, CDR2 ANQGSEA. The CDR3 totals 16 residues. Losses at the gene ends were 0 bases for V and 5 bases for J; bases not matched to a gene: 7. The DNA of the CDR3 is TGCAGCGTTGAAGATTTACTAGCGGGGGGGCTTAACGAGCAGTACTTC. Its translation: CSVEDLLAGGLNEQYF.

This chain connects TRBV6-2 or TRBV6-3 to TRBJ2-7; 9 bases are shared with TRBD2. V gave up 0 bases and J gave up 6 bases; unmatched junction bases: 12. This CDR3 is built from 17 residues. Germline V gene data show CDR1 as MNHEY and CDR2 as SVGEGT. This chain's CDR3 is CASSYSLSGRQLREQYF. Written as DNA, the CDR3 is TGTGCCAGCAGTTACTCGCTAAGCGGGAGGCAACTACGCGAGCAGTACTTC.

This clonotype was seen only a few times. The gene calls are TRBV20-1 and TRBJ2-7, with 11 bases lining up with TRBD1. This CDR3 has 13 residues. CDR1 is DFQATT, CDR2 SNEGSKA, per germline (reference sequence). The ends lost 6 bases at V and 5 bases at J; junction bases unmatched: 6. In nucleotides, the CDR3 is TGCAGTGCGAGGGGGGGACAGGGGGACGAGCAGTACTTC. Its translation: CSARGGQGDEQYF.

As DNA, the CDR3 is TGTGCCAGCAGTTTGCTGGGGGAGCAGTTCTTC. Protein product: CASSLLGEQFF. V is TRBV12-3 or TRBV12-4 and J is TRBJ2-1; D uncertain. The CDR3 consists of 11 residues. With 3 bases removed from V and 10 bases from J, the gap between germline ends came to 7 bases.

This clonotype was observed a handful of times. The CDR3 loop is CASSDTGLSYNEQFF. CDR3 nucleotides: TGTGCCAGCAGTGATACGGGACTCTCCTACAATGAGCAGTTCTTC. The chain joins TRBV6-4 to TRBJ2-1; a possible D gene is TRBD2 (6 bases). The CDR3 is 15 residues long. Germline CDR1 reads MRHNA; CDR2 reads SNTAGT. Deletions cut 3 bases from V and 0 bases from J, with 9 bases between.

This clonotype was seen a handful of times. CDR3 loop: CASSLGGITPGEKLFF. The CDR3 DNA follows: TGTGCCAGCAGTTTAGGAGGAATTACGCCGGGGGAAAAACTGTTTTTT. The rearrangement uses TRBV12-3 or TRBV12-4 and TRBJ1-4; D remains ambiguous. With 1 base removed from V and 8 bases from J, the gap between germline ends came to 17 bases. The CDR3 runs 16 residues.

The chain carries TRBV7-2 and TRBJ2-1, with 13 bases fitting TRBD2. Germline CDR1 reads SGHTA; CDR2 reads FQGNSA. With V trimmed by 5 bases and J by 8 bases, 9 bases remained unmatched. The CDR3 covers 16 residues. The CDR3 region has the DNA TGTGCCAGCAGCCCGACGGGACTAGCGGGATTCTATGAGCAGTTCTTC. This sequence encodes CASSPTGLAGFYEQFF.

Many counts were recorded for this clonotype. V gene TRBV20-1 combines with J gene TRBJ2-3; D might be TRBD2 (5 bases). The CDR3 is made up of 15 amino acids. V lost 0 bases and J 2 bases, leaving 12 bases between the germline ends. Germline lookup yields CDR1 DFQATT and CDR2 SNEGSKA (reference sequence). The CDR3 loop reads CSARDGQRATDTQYF. The DNA for the CDR3 is TGCAGTGCTAGAGATGGGCAGAGGGCCACAGATACGCAGTATTTT.

The rearrangement links TRBV7-9 to TRBJ2-1, with TRBD1 matching over 7 bases. The CDR3 has 15 amino acids. Trimming removed 1 base from V and 3 bases from J; junction bases left unmatched: 3. Germline CDR1 reads SEHNR; CDR2 reads FQNEAQ (reference sequence). CDR3 residues: CASSLDRGSYNEQFF. The CDR3 DNA reads TGTGCCAGCAGCTTAGACAGGGGCAGCTACAATGAGCAGTTCTTC.